This TCR beta chain was profiled in a study of blood T cell repertoires in COVID-19. Overall study context: Sample material is recorded as cDNA or gDNA derived from T cells, B-cell-depleted T cells, or PBMCs.

CDR1 is GTSNPN and CDR2 is SVGIG in the germline V gene (reference sequence). Trimming took 2 bases from V and 3 from J, leaving 14 bases between them. This CDR3 region has 15 residues. A single count supports this clone. Original processing notes: Quantification of nucleated cells was approximated via reference gene primer amplification. Profiled with immunoSEQ multiplex PCR; TCRdb holds only in-frame clones, not every one. V, J and clone size reflect that table, while D and trimming were determined from the DNA. There are 140,000 or so clones in the sample; 75% to 90% occur only once, and less than 4% lies in the top ten.

Sequenced sample: peripheral blood. This receptor was identified in a woman aged 55-70 years with active COVID-19. This chain joins TRBV30 and TRBJ1-5; a possible D gene is TRBD1 (6 bases). This chain's CDR3 is CAWSFRGTNNQPQHF. For the CDR3, the DNA is TGTGCCTGGAGTTTCAGAGGGACAAACAATCAGCCCCAGCATTTT.